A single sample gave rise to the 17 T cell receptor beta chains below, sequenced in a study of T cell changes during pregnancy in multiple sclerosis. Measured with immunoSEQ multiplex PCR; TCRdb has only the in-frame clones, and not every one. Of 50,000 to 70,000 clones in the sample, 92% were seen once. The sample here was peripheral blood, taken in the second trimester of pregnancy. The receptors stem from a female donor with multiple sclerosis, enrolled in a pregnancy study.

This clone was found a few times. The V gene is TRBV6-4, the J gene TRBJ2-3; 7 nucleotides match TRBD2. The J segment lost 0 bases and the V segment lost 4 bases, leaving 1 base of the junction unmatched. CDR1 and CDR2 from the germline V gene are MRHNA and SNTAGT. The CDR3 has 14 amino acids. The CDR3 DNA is TGTGCCAGCAGTGTTAGCGGGAGCACAGATACGCAGTATTTT. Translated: CASSVSGSTDTQYF.

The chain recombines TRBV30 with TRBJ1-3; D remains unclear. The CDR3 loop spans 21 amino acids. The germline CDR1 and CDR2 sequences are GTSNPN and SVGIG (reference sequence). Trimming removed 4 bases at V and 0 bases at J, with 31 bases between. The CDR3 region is CAWTVGGLSGDLPFSGNTIYF. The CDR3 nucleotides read TGTGCCTGGACCGTCGGCGGTCTGTCCGGCGATCTCCCTTTCTCTGGAAACACCATATATTTT.

CDR3 residues: CASGLTGTRRGEQFF. The CDR3 nucleotides read TGTGCTAGTGGCCTGACCGGGACTAGGAGGGGTGAGCAGTTCTTC. This chain uses TRBV12-5 with TRBJ2-1, with 8 nucleotides matching TRBD2. The J segment lost 9 bases and the V segment lost 6 bases, leaving 13 bases of the junction unmatched. The CDR3 covers 15 residues. The V gene's germline CDR1 is LGHNT and CDR2 FRNRAP.

For the CDR3, the DNA is TGCGCCAGCAGCCCCGGTGCGCCCCTTTTAAGTTACGAGCAGTACTTC. It specifies CASSPGAPLLSYEQYF. The chain recombines TRBV5-1 with TRBJ2-7, with D hard to call. This CDR3 region has 16 residues. Germline CDR1 reads SGHRS; CDR2 reads YFSETQ. The ends were cut back, 4 bases at V and 4 bases at J, with 21 bases in the middle.

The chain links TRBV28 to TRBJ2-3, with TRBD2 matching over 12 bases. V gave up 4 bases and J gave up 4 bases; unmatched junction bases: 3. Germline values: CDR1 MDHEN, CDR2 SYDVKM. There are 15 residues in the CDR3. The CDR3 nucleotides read TGTGCCAGCAGTTCTGCTAGCGGGAGGGCAGATACGCAGTATTTT. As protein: CASSSASGRADTQYF.

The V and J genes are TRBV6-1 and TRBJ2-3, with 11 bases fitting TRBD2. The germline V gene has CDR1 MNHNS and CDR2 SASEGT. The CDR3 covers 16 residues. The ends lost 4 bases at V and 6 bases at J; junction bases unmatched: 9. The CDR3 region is CASSGPLAGVRDTQYF. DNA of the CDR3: TGTGCCAGCAGTGGACCACTAGCGGGAGTTCGGGATACGCAGTATTTT.

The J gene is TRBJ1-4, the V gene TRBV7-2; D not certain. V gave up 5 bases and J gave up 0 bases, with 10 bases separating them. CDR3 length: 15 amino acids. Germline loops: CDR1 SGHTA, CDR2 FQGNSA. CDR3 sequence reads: CASSPYIPTNEKLFF. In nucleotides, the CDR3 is TGTGCCAGCAGCCCTTATATCCCAACTAATGAAAAACTGTTTTTT.

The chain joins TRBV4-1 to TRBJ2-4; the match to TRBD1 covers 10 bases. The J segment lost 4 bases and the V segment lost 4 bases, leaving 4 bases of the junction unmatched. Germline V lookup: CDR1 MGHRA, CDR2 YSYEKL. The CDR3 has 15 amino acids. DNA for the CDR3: TGCGCCAGCAGCCCGGGACAGGGGCCAAAAAACATTCAGTACTTC. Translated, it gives CASSPGQGPKNIQYF.

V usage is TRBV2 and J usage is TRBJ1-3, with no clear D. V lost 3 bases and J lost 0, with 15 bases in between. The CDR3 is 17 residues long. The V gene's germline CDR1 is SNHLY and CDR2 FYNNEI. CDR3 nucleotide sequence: TGTGCCAGCAGTGAGAAGAGTGCACTGAGCTCTGGAAACACCATATATTTT. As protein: CASSEKSALSSGNTIYF.

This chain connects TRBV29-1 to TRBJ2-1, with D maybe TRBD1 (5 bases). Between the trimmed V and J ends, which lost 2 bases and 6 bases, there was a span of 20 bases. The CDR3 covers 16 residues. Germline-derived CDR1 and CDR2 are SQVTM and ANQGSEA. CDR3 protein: CSVEISVWYRSNEQFF. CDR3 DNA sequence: TGCAGCGTTGAAATATCGGTATGGTACAGGTCCAATGAGCAGTTCTTC.

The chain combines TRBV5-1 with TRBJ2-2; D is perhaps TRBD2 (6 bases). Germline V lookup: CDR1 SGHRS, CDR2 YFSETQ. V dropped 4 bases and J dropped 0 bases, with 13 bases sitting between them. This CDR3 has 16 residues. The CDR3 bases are TGCGCCAGCAGCGGCGGGGTCTTCGCGAACACCGGGGAGCTGTTTTTT. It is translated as CASSGGVFANTGELFF.

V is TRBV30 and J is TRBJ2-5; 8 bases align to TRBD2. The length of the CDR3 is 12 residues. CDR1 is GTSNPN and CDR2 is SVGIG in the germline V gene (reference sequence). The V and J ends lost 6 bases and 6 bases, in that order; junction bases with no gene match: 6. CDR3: CACKSGSQTQYF. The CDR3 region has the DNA TGTGCCTGCAAGAGCGGGAGTCAGACCCAGTACTTC.

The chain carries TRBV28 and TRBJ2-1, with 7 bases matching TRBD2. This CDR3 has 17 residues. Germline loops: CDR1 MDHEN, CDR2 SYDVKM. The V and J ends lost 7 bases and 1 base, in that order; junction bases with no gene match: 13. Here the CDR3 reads CASTTPSGKQSYNEQFF. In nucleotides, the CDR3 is TGTGCCAGCACCACTCCCAGCGGGAAGCAATCCTACAATGAGCAGTTCTTC.

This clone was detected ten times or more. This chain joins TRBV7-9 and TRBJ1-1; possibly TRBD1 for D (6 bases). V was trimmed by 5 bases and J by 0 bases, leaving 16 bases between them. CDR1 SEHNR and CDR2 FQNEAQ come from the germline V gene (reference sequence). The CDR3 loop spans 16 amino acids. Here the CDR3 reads CASSPLLGGVNTEAFF. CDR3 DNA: TGTGCCAGCAGCCCGCTCCTAGGGGGTGTGAACACTGAAGCTTTCTTT.

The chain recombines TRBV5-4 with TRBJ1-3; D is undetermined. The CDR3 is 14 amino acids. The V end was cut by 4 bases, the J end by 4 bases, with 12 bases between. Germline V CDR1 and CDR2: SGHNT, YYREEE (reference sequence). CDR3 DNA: TGTGCCAGCAGCCTCGACTCAACAGGAAACACCATATATTTT. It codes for CASSLDSTGNTIYF.

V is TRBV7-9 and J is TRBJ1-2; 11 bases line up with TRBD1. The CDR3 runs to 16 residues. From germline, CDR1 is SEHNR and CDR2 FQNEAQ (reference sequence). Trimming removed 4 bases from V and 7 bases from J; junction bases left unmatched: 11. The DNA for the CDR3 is TGTGCCAGCAGCTCCCTCTGGAGGACAGGGGGCTTTGGCTACACCTTC. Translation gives CASSSLWRTGGFGYTF. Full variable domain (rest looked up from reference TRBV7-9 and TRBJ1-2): DTGVSQNPRHKITKRGQNVTFRCDPISEHNRLYWYRQTLGQGPEFLTYFQNEAQLEKSRLLSDRFSAERPKGSFSTLEIQRTEQGDSAMYLCASSSLWRTGGFGYTFGSGTRLTVV.

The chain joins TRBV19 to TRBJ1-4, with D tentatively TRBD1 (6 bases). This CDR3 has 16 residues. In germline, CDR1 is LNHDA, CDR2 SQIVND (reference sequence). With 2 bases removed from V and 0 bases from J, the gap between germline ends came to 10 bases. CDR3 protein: CASSIKGHSTNEKLFF. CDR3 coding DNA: TGTGCCAGTAGTATAAAGGGACACTCAACTAATGAAAAACTGTTTTTT.